This T cell receptor beta chain was found in a study of cytomegalovirus exposure and HLA in healthy donors. Findings of the study overall: The authors later found most CMV-associated TCR beta chains appeared HLA-restricted. There was a cluster of highly shared sequence variants that was likely a sequencing artifact. Reportedly, cytomegalovirus status was diagnosed with high sensitivity and specificity.

The trim removed 0 bases at V and 8 bases at J, leaving 1 base unmatched. Germline V lookup: CDR1 MNHEY, CDR2 SVGAGI. This CDR3 is built from 14 residues. Note on this clone: Its antigen remains unknown.

With 60 Vbeta and 13 Jbeta primers, the PCR was carried out. Clones were sequenced by immunoSEQ multiplex PCR, and TCRdb holds only the in-frame ones, with some missing. The data include under 40,000 clones; the top ten clones carry approximately 2%. The sequence came from a woman in her forties in good health and CMV-seropositive. Sequencing was done on a sample of PBMCs. This chain joins TRBV6-5 and TRBJ2-1; 10 nucleotides agree with TRBD2. The CDR3 DNA reads TGTGCCAGCAGTTACTCAGCGGGGGGGTATGAGCAGTTCTTC. The encoded protein is CASSYSAGGYEQFF.